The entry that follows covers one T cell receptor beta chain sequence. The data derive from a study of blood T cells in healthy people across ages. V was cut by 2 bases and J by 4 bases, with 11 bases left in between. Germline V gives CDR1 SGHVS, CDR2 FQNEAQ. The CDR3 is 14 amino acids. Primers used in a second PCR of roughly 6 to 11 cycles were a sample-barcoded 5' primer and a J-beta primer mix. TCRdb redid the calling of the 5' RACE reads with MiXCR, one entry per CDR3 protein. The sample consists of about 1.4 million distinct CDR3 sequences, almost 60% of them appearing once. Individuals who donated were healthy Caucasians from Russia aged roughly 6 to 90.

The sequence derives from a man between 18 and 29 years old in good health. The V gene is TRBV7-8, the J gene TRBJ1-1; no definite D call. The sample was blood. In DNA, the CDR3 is TGTGCCAGCAGCTTAACCATCGTGGGCACTGAAGCTTTCTTT. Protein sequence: CASSLTIVGTEAFF.